Presented here are 23 T cell receptor beta chains from one specimen sequenced in a study of shared clonotypes between healthy human individuals. Profiling relied on immunoSEQ multiplex PCR, and the TCRdb table lists in-frame clones only, not all of them. The data contain about 2.3 million clones, 90% to 95% of them singletons. Sequencing input: naive CD4+ T cells from PBMCs. As to subset: CD45RA+ positively selected. Receptors originate from a man aged 18-30 years in good health. Some clones in this sample may be carry-over from other donors' samples.

Regarding this clone: The same CDR3 also results from other DNA sequences found in this sample. The chain carries TRBV7-2 and TRBJ2-7; no firm D call. The CDR3 sequence is 11 residues long. The V gene's germline CDR1 is SGHTA and CDR2 FQGNSA. The V end lost 5 bases, the J end lost 3 bases, and 5 bases lay between the germline ends. In nucleotides, the CDR3 is TGTGCCAGCAGCCTATACTACGAGCAGTACTTC. It is translated as CASSLYYEQYF.

Concerning this clone itself: Other DNA sequences in this specimen translate into the identical CDR3. The chain links TRBV5-1 to TRBJ2-4; 9 positions match TRBD1. Per germline, CDR1 SGHRS and CDR2 YFSETQ. V trimming: 0 bases; J trimming: 8 bases; junction bases outside the gene matches: 3. This CDR3 has 14 amino acids. For the CDR3, the DNA is TGCGCCAGCAGCTTGGTACAGGGGGCGGACATTCAGTACTTC. Protein: CASSLVQGADIQYF.

The chain joins TRBV6-5 to TRBJ2-1; 10 bases agree with TRBD1. V was pared by 0 bases and J by 7 bases, with 6 bases of the junction left unmatched. The germline V gene has CDR1 MNHEY and CDR2 SVGAGI. CDR3 size: 16 residues. CDR3 loop: CASSYSGTGVGNEQFF. Written as DNA, the CDR3 is TGTGCCAGCAGTTACTCAGGGACAGGGGTCGGGAATGAGCAGTTCTTC.

The chain employs TRBV27 and TRBJ2-3; unclear D gene. The V gene's germline CDR1 is MNHEY and CDR2 SMNVEV (reference sequence). The CDR3 is 17 residues long. The V end lost 2 bases, the J end lost 3 bases, and 18 bases lay between the germline ends. CDR3 residues: CASSLIKGPLETDTQYF. DNA for the CDR3: TGTGCCAGCAGTTTAATTAAGGGCCCCTTGGAGACAGATACGCAGTATTTT.

The chain uses TRBV4-3 and TRBJ2-6; 7 bases are a match to TRBD1. V dropped 4 bases and J dropped 1; count of bases not matched to a gene: 7. Germline lookup yields CDR1 LGHNA and CDR2 YSLEER. The length of the CDR3 is 17 residues. For the CDR3, the DNA is TGCGCCAGCAGCCCCAGGGCGACAGGGTCTGGGGCCAACGTCCTGACTTTC. Protein sequence: CASSPRATGSGANVLTF.

The V call is TRBV2, the J call TRBJ1-2; possibly TRBD1 for D (6 bases). Trimming took 4 bases from V and 3 from J, leaving 15 bases between them. The germline V gene has CDR1 SNHLY and CDR2 FYNNEI. This CDR3 is 15 amino acids long. Here the CDR3 DNA reads TGTGCCAGCAGTGTAACCGGGACATACGACTATGGCTACACCTTC. Translation gives CASSVTGTYDYGYTF.

The V and J genes are TRBV30 and TRBJ2-7; D is ambiguous. Germline loops: CDR1 GTSNPN, CDR2 SVGIG (reference sequence). The CDR3 consists of 13 residues. V was clipped by 4 bases and J by 3 bases, with 13 bases between them. CDR3 in amino acids: CAWNSRTGYEQYF. CDR3 nucleotide sequence: TGTGCCTGGAATAGTAGAACGGGCTACGAGCAGTACTTC.

This clone showed up just once. The rearrangement joins TRBV18 to TRBJ1-5; possibly TRBD1 for D (5 bases). CDR3 length: 15 amino acids. V was pared by 1 base and J by 1 base, with 8 bases between. Germline CDR1 is KGHSH and CDR2 is LQKENI. CDR3 sequence reads: CASSPQGMSNQPQHF. The CDR3 DNA sequence: TGTGCCAGCTCACCACAGGGGATGAGCAATCAGCCCCAGCATTTT.

The chain links TRBV15 to TRBJ2-7; D possibly uses TRBD1 or TRBD2 (5 bases each). Looked up from germline, CDR1 is LNHNV and CDR2 is YYDKDF (reference sequence). The length of the CDR3 is 17 residues. The V end was cut by 2 bases, the J end by 0 bases, with 17 bases between. The DNA of the CDR3 is TGTGCCACCAGCAGATCGAAAGGGACGGTTAGCTCCTACGAGCAGTACTTC. Its translation: CATSRSKGTVSSYEQYF. The variable domain in full, with the rest retrieved from reference TRBV15 and TRBJ2-7, is DAMVIQNPRYQVTQFGKPVTLSCSQTLNHNVMYWYQQKSSQAPKLLFHYYDKDFNNEADTPDNFQSRRPNTSFCFLDIRSPGLGDTAMYLCATSRSKGTVSSYEQYFGPGTRLTVT.

The chain joins TRBV10-3 to TRBJ2-7, with 8 nucleotides matching TRBD1. With V trimmed by 6 bases and J by 3 bases, 10 bases remained unmatched. Germline V gene data show CDR1 as ENHRY and CDR2 as SYGVKD. CDR3 length: 15 residues. The DNA of the CDR3 is TGTGCCATCAGCGCACTCGCAGGGGGCGACTACGAGCAGTACTTC. Protein: CAISALAGGDYEQYF.

The chain has TRBV11-2 and TRBJ1-4; maybe TRBD1 (6 bases). Germline loops: CDR1 SGHAT, CDR2 FQNNGV. V was trimmed by 5 bases and J by 4 bases, leaving 20 bases between them. The CDR3 is 17 residues long. CDR3 protein: CASSPGRTGNFNEKLFF. CDR3 bases: TGTGCCAGCAGCCCGGGCAGAACAGGGAATTTTAATGAAAAACTGTTTTTT.

The chain links TRBV5-1 to TRBJ2-1; the D is unclear. The CDR3 consists of 16 residues. The germline gives CDR1 SGHRS, CDR2 YFSETQ. With 0 bases removed from V and 2 bases from J, the gap between germline ends came to 12 bases. The CDR3 nucleotides read TGCGCCAGCAGCTTGGTTTTAGGCGTGGCCTACAATGAGCAGTTCTTC. This encodes CASSLVLGVAYNEQFF.

The chain employs TRBV7-9 and TRBJ1-2, with D uncertain. The germline CDR1 and CDR2 sequences are SEHNR and FQNEAQ (reference sequence). The CDR3 is made up of 15 amino acids. The V and J ends lost 0 bases and 8 bases respectively, with 16 bases between them. DNA of the CDR3: TGTGCCAGCAGCTTAGCGCGGGCAGCCCCTCACGGCTACACCTTC. Protein product: CASSLARAAPHGYTF.

Regarding this clone: Additional DNA sequences in this sample encode the identical CDR3. The V gene is TRBV20-1, the J gene TRBJ1-2; D gene ambiguous. V was pared by 1 base and J by 8 bases, with 8 bases between. This CDR3 is 11 amino acids long. The germline CDR1 and CDR2 sequences are DFQATT and SNEGSKA (reference sequence). CDR3 DNA: TGCAGTGCTAGAGTGGGAGGCGGCTACACCTTC. Translating gives CSARVGGGYTF.

V and J are TRBV5-1 and TRBJ1-2; tentative D call: TRBD1 (5 bases). The germline CDR1 and CDR2 sequences are SGHRS and YFSETQ. V was pared by 0 bases and J by 3 bases, with 9 bases between. The CDR3 length is 14 residues. The CDR3 sequence: CASSLGGDHYGYTF. The DNA of the CDR3 is TGCGCCAGCAGCTTGGGGGGCGATCACTATGGCTACACCTTC.

This sequence joins TRBV10-3 and TRBJ2-7; 12 nucleotides align to TRBD1. The CDR3 sequence is 16 residues long. CDR1 ENHRY and CDR2 SYGVKD come from the germline V gene. Trimming cost V 0 bases and J 3 bases; bases outside gene matches: 3. DNA for the CDR3: TGTGCCATCAGTGAGTCGGGGACAGGGGGCTTCTACGAGCAGTACTTC. Translating gives CAISESGTGGFYEQYF.

The chain employs TRBV5-1 and TRBJ2-7; a possible D gene is TRBD2 (5 bases). V was clipped by 1 base and J by 4 bases, with 18 bases between them. The CDR3 is 16 amino acids. Germline values: CDR1 SGHRS, CDR2 YFSETQ. The CDR3 DNA reads TGCGCCAGCAGCTTGTTTGTGGCTAGCCTGGGTTACGAGCAGTACTTC. Protein: CASSLFVASLGYEQYF.

V is TRBV7-2 and J is TRBJ1-3, with no clear D. V lost 2 bases and J 0 bases, leaving 11 bases between the germline ends. The CDR3 loop spans 16 amino acids. CDR1 SGHTA and CDR2 FQGNSA come from the germline V gene. The CDR3 reads CASSLSAATSGNTIYF. CDR3 nucleotide sequence: TGTGCCAGCAGCTTATCCGCAGCAACCTCTGGAAACACCATATATTTT.

Notes on this clone: Without the conserved terminal phenylalanine or tryptophan, this CDR3 likely stems from a read error. No DNA is shown, since the ends of the CDR3 on it are uncertain; the CDR3 is the one TCRdb lists. The V gene is TRBV6-5, the J gene TRBJ1-2; TRBD1, the table's D call, was not compared with the DNA. The CDR3 numbers 14 amino acids, ends counted. Germline-derived CDR1 and CDR2 are MNHEY and SVGAGI. CDR3 sequence: CASSQNDRGRRVLL.

The rearrangement uses TRBV28 and TRBJ1-2, with TRBD1 matching over 9 bases. The CDR3 contains 14 residues. Germline CDR1 and CDR2: MDHEN and SYDVKM. With 6 bases clipped from V and 10 bases from J, the junction kept 12 bases outside the gene matches. CDR3 bases: TGTGCCAGCAGACGGTCGTGGGACAGGGATACCTACACCTTC. The encoded protein is CASRRSWDRDTYTF.

The genes are TRBV7-9 and TRBJ2-5; 8 bases fit TRBD1. The length of the CDR3 is 18 residues. Germline CDR1 and CDR2: SEHNR and FQNEAQ (reference sequence). The ends lost 0 bases at V and 5 bases at J; junction bases unmatched: 14. DNA of the CDR3: TGTGCCAGCAGCTTAGCGAATAGACAGGGGATAGTCCAGGAGACCCAGTACTTC. Translation gives CASSLANRQGIVQETQYF.

J is TRBJ2-4 and V is TRBV9; 11 bases align to TRBD2. CDR1 SGDLS and CDR2 YYNGEE come from the germline V gene. This CDR3 spans 18 amino acids. Germline trimming cut 5 bases from V and 0 bases from J; bases unmatched to any gene: 10. CDR3 nucleotides: TGTGCCAGCAGAGTTAGCGGGAGGGCCATAAAAGCCAAAAACATTCAGTACTTC. Encoded protein: CASRVSGRAIKAKNIQYF.

This chain uses TRBV5-1 with TRBJ2-3, with D unresolved. From germline, CDR1 is SGHRS and CDR2 YFSETQ. The V end was cut by 2 bases, the J end by 4 bases, with 8 bases between. The CDR3 extends over 13 amino acids. For the CDR3, the DNA is TGCGCCAGCAGCTTACCTAGGGCAGATACGCAGTATTTT. This sequence encodes CASSLPRADTQYF.